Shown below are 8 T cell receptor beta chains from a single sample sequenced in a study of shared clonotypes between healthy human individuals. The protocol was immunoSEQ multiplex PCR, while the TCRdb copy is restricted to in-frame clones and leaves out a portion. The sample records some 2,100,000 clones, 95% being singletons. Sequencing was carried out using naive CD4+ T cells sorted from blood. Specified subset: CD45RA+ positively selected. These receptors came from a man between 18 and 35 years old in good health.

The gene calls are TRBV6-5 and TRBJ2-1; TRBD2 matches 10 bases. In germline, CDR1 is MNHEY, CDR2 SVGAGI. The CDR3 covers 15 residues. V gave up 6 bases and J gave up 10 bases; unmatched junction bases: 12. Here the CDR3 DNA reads TGTGCCAGCAGCCAAAGCGGGGGGGCCTTCAACGAGCAGTTCTTC. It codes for CASSQSGGAFNEQFF.

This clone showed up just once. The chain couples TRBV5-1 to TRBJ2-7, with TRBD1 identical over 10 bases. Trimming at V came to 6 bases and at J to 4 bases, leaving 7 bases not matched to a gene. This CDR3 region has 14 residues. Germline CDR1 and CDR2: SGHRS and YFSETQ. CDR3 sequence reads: CASTDRGSRYEQYF. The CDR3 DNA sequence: TGCGCCAGCACGGACAGGGGGAGTCGTTACGAGCAGTACTTC.

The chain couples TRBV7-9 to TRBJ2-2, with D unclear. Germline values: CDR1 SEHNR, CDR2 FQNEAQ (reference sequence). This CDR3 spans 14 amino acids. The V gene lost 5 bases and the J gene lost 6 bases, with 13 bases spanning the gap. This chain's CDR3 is CASSPLGAPGELFF. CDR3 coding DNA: TGTGCCAGCAGCCCCCTAGGAGCTCCCGGGGAGCTGTTTTTT.

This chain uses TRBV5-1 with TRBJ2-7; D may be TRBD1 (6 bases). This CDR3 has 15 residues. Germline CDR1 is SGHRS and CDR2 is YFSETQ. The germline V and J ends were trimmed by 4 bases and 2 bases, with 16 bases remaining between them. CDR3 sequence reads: CASSPDSFLPYEQYF. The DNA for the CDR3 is TGCGCCAGCAGCCCGGACAGCTTTTTGCCCTACGAGCAGTACTTC.

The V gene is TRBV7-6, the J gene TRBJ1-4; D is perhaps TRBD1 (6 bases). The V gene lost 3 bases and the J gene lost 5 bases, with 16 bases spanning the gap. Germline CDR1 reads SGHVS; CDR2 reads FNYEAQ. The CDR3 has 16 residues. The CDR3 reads CASSFGSGVGNEKLFF. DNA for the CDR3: TGTGCCAGCAGCTTCGGTTCAGGGGTAGGGAATGAAAAACTGTTTTTT.

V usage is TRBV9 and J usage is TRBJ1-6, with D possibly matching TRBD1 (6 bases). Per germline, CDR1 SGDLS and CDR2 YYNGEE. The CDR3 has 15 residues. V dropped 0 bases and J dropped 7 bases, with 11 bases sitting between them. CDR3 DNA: TGTGCCAGCAGCGTAGGAGGGGGGTTGAATTCACCCCTCCACTTT. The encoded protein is CASSVGGGLNSPLHF.

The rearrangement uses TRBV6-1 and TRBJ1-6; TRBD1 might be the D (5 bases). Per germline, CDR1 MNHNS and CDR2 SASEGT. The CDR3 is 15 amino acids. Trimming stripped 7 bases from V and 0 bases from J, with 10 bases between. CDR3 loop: CASIERGSYNSPLHF. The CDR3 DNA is TGTGCCAGCATAGAGAGGGGCTCCTATAATTCACCCCTCCACTTT.

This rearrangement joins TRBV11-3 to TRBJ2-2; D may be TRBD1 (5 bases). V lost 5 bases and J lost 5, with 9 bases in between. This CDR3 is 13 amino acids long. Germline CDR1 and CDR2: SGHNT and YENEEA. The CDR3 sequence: CASSKQGTGELFF. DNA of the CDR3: TGTGCCAGCAGCAAGCAGGGTACCGGGGAGCTGTTTTTT.